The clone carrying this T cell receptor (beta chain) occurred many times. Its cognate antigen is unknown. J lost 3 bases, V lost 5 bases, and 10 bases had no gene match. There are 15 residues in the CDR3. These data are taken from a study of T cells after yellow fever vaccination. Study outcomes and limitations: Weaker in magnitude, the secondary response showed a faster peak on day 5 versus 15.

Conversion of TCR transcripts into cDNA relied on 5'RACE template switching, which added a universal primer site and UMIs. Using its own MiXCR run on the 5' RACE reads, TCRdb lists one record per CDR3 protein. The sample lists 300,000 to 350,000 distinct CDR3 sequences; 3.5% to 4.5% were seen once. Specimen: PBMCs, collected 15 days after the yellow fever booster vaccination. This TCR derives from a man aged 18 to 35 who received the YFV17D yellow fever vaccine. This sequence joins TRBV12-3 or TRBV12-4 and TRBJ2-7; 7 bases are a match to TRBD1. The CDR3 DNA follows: TGTGCCAGCAGTACCCACAGGGGTATGTACTACGAGCAGTACTTC. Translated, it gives CASSTHRGMYYEQYF.